These 16 T cell receptor beta chains came from one sample sequenced in a study of T-cell memory formation after mild COVID-19. MiXCR, applied by TCRdb to the 5' RACE reads, yields one record per CDR3 protein. The sample lists some 180,000 distinct CDR3 sequences; 18% were seen once. The sequenced sample consisted of PBMCs or a T cell subset sorted from them (not recorded which). The receptors were sampled from a man aged 18 to 30 who had mild COVID-19 (a few samples of this study predate the infection). Cell type and time point are not known.

This clonotype was found a few times. The chain employs TRBV4-2 and TRBJ2-6; D is unresolved. CDR1 is LGHNA, CDR2 YNFKEQ, per germline. The CDR3 totals 15 residues. The V and J ends lost 0 bases and 2 bases respectively, with 5 bases between them. The CDR3 loop reads CASSQEHTGANVLTF. The CDR3 coding sequence is TGTGCCAGCAGCCAAGAGCATACTGGGGCCAACGTCCTGACTTTC.

This clonotype was found a few times. The gene calls are TRBV6-2 or TRBV6-3 and TRBJ2-7, with 12 nucleotides matching TRBD2. The CDR3 runs 16 residues. The ends lost 6 bases at V and 3 bases at J; junction bases unmatched: 9. Germline loops: CDR1 MNHEY, CDR2 SVGEGT. CDR3 sequence (DNA): TGTGCCAGCAGCGCCCGACTAGCGGGGGCCAACTACGAGCAGTACTTC. Protein sequence: CASSARLAGANYEQYF.

This chain connects TRBV5-1 to TRBJ2-3; TRBD2 might be the D (6 bases). There are 15 residues in the CDR3. Germline-derived CDR1 and CDR2 are SGHRS and YFSETQ. Trimming took 5 bases from V and 6 from J, leaving 19 bases between them. Here the CDR3 reads CASSSGTFPLDTQYF. The CDR3 DNA reads as TGCGCCAGCAGTTCCGGGACTTTCCCTCTTGATACGCAGTATTTT.

The chain employs TRBV5-1 and TRBJ2-1, with D possibly TRBD1 on 5 matching bases. This CDR3 comprises 17 residues. Germline V gene lookup returns CDR1 SGHRS and CDR2 YFSETQ. The V gene lost 1 base and the J gene lost 4 bases, with 18 bases spanning the gap. CDR3 in DNA: TGCGCCAGCAGCTTGAGAAACAGGCCAACATGGTACAATGAGCAGTTCTTC. This sequence encodes CASSLRNRPTWYNEQFF.

The chain combines TRBV7-2 with TRBJ2-7, with 7 bases identical to TRBD2. V trimming: 5 bases; J trimming: 3 bases; junction bases outside the gene matches: 7. This CDR3 spans 14 amino acids. Germline loops: CDR1 SGHTA, CDR2 FQGNSA. Here the CDR3 reads CASSVWSGGYEQYF. The DNA for the CDR3 is TGTGCCAGCAGCGTCTGGTCGGGGGGCTACGAGCAGTACTTC.

The CDR3 DNA reads as TGTGCCAGCAGCCACGACAGGGGGCGAGAGACCCAGTACTTC. Translated: CASSHDRGRETQYF. The J gene is TRBJ2-5, the V gene TRBV7-2; TRBD1 matches at 10 bases. The V segment lost 5 bases and the J segment 4 bases; nucleotides outside the gene matches: 4. From germline, CDR1 is SGHTA and CDR2 FQGNSA. The CDR3 is 14 residues long.

This sequence joins TRBV25-1 and TRBJ2-7; TRBD1 or TRBD2 may be the D gene (5 bases each). Germline loops: CDR1 MGHDK, CDR2 SYGVNS. The V and J ends lost 1 base and 5 bases respectively, with 9 bases between them. The CDR3 covers 13 residues. DNA for the CDR3: TGTGCCAGCAGTGAATGGGGGTCAGACGAGCAGTACTTC. It translates to CASSEWGSDEQYF.

This clonotype was found a few times. The chain uses TRBV18 and TRBJ2-7; 8 bases align to TRBD1. Per germline, CDR1 KGHSH and CDR2 LQKENI. The CDR3 runs 14 residues. V lost 5 bases, J lost 4 bases, and 7 bases stayed unmatched. CDR3 sequence (DNA): TGTGCCAGCTCAGCCACAGGGGGAGGTTACGAGCAGTACTTC. As protein: CASSATGGGYEQYF.

This rearrangement joins TRBV28 to TRBJ1-6, with D uncertain. V lost 5 bases and J lost 14, with 19 bases in between. Germline values: CDR1 MDHEN, CDR2 SYDVKM. This CDR3 spans 14 amino acids. The DNA of the CDR3 is TGTGCCAGCAGTCCTAGTGGGCCAGTGGGAACCCTCCACTTT. This codes for CASSPSGPVGTLHF.

The sample holds a few counts of this clonotype. The chain is built from TRBV6-2 or TRBV6-3 and TRBJ2-7; D may be TRBD1 or TRBD2 (6 bases each). CDR3 length equals 18 residues. Per germline, CDR1 MNHEY and CDR2 SVGEGT. V was pared by 8 bases and J by 3 bases, with 29 bases between. CDR3 in amino acids: CASFSGRQPRRGVYEQYV. CDR3 sequence (DNA): TGTGCCAGCTTCTCGGGGCGGCAACCTCGTAGGGGGGTCTACGAGCAGTACGTC.

This rearrangement joins TRBV4-1 to TRBJ1-1; no reliable D call. Germline V CDR1 and CDR2: MGHRA, YSYEKL. Trimming removed 0 bases from V and 0 bases from J, with 5 bases in between. The CDR3 is 14 amino acids. In DNA form, the CDR3 reads TGCGCCAGCAGCCAAGATAGGGTGAACACTGAAGCTTTCTTT. It specifies CASSQDRVNTEAFF.

This clonotype was counted only a few times. V gene TRBV4-1 combines with J gene TRBJ2-3; 12 bases line up with TRBD2. This CDR3 spans 16 amino acids. V trimming: 3 bases; J trimming: 3 bases; junction bases outside the gene matches: 4. Germline loops: CDR1 MGHRA, CDR2 YSYEKL. For the CDR3, the DNA is TGCGCCAGCAGCCAGTGGCTAGCGGGGGGGACAGATACGCAGTATTTT. It yields the protein CASSQWLAGGTDTQYF.

V is TRBV5-1 and J is TRBJ2-2; 8 bases are shared with TRBD1. Germline V CDR1 and CDR2: SGHRS, YFSETQ. V trimming: 0 bases; J trimming: 7 bases; junction bases outside the gene matches: 5. The CDR3 covers 15 residues. In nucleotides, the CDR3 is TGCGCCAGCAGCTTGGGACAGGGGAATCTCGGGGAGCTGTTTTTT. It codes for CASSLGQGNLGELFF.

V usage is TRBV10-3 and J usage is TRBJ1-6, with D uncertain. This CDR3 comprises 13 residues. CDR1 and CDR2 (germline): ENHRY, SYGVKD. The germline V and J ends were trimmed by 5 bases and 10 bases, with 12 bases remaining between them. CDR3 nucleotides: TGTGCCATCAGTCAAGGGATGAGATCACCCCTCCACTTT. Protein sequence: CAISQGMRSPLHF.

This chain joins TRBV4-2 and TRBJ2-1; unclear D gene. The CDR3 consists of 14 residues. Germline CDR1 reads LGHNA; CDR2 reads YNFKEQ. Between the trimmed V and J ends, which lost 0 bases and 5 bases, there was a span of 8 bases. This chain's CDR3 is CASSQESPDNEQFF. The CDR3, as DNA: TGTGCCAGCAGCCAAGAGAGTCCCGACAATGAGCAGTTCTTC.

The chain is built from TRBV20-1 and TRBJ2-5; 7 nucleotides match TRBD1. The CDR3 contains 13 residues. Germline loops: CDR1 DFQATT, CDR2 SNEGSKA (reference sequence). Trimming took 3 bases from V and 2 from J; bases not matched to a gene: 3. The CDR3 region is CSARGQQQETQYF. CDR3 coding DNA: TGCAGTGCTAGGGGACAGCAACAAGAGACCCAGTACTTC.